This T cell receptor beta chain was found in a study of a mutant IDH1 vaccine in newly diagnosed glioma (dated by TCRdb to the early 2020s). Context from the whole study: Vaccination was initiated 4-6 weeks after radiotherapy alone, or concurrently with temozolomide cycles in the chemotherapy-containing groups. The 30 to 40 treated patients were 62.5% male and 37.5% female, with a mean age of approximately 40 years. Before enrollment, most patients had been given radiochemotherapy with temozolomide as standard therapy, while the rest had received either radiotherapy alone or temozolomide alone. The week-35 safety follow-up was designated visit V12, and the week-47 end of study was designated visit V13. Peripheral blood was collected at six visits: V03 (baseline), V05, V07, V10, V12 and V13. Longitudinal TCRB deep sequencing was performed for roughly 25 treated patients wherever samples were available for exploratory analyses. The paper's findings and limits, for the study overall: Vaccine-induced immune responses across multiple MHC alleles were detected in 93.3% of patients. Availability determined which PBMC samples were chosen for TCRB deep sequencing. It was noted by the authors that analyses of patient blood samples could not be reproduced owing to sample limitations. No apparent relationship was observed between pseudoprogression and alterations in the top peripheral T cell clonotypes detected by TCRB sequencing.

Reading the label with the study, this specimen's time point is: week 35, safety follow-up. Each vaccine dose, consisting of 300 ug of a 20-mer mutant IDH1 peptide in Montanide, was administered subcutaneously with topical imiquimod. Patients were given eight vaccinations, in weeks 1, 3, 5, 7, 11, 15, 19 and 23, which matched visits V03 through V10. The donors had newly diagnosed IDH1-mutant astrocytomas of WHO grade 3 or 4 that showed loss of nuclear ATRX. The samples were drawn from NOA16, a multicentre, single-arm, open-label phase I trial in Germany that tested a mutant IDH1 peptide vaccine in humans for the first time. Genomic DNA for TCRB sequencing was extracted from EDTA blood using the DNeasy Blood and Tissue Kit. About this clone: Its binding antigen is unknown. No clone much larger than this one lies a single base away; base qualities are absent.

The method behind the library was the immunoSEQ multiplex PCR assay. Following the manufacturer's protocol, the hsTCRB Kit was used to amplify rearranged TCR beta chain sequences. Sequencing of TCRB libraries was carried out on an Illumina MiSeq. The authors' analysis ran thus. The kit vendor's proprietary platform handled demultiplexing, trimming and gene mapping. Sourced from immuneACCESS, this table was stored by TCRdb with only in-frame sequences that have V and J called. A share of the clones is absent; for the studies checked, an unresolved V gene accounts for under half, and the remainder has no known explanation. V and J calls and clone size are copied from that table; D and trimming were computed from the DNA. Present in this sample are 50,000 to 70,000 clones, 74% of which were seen just once. 4.5% to 5% of the sample is in the top ten clones. CDR1 SGHRS and CDR2 YFSETQ are derived from the germline V gene. Clipping removes 0 bases from V and 3 bases from J, with 0 as the unmatched junction base count. Its CDR3 holds 14 amino acids, cysteine through phenylalanine. Only CDR3 DNA is held: 42 bases, read in frame from base 1.

Rearrangement joined TRBV5-1 to TRBJ2-1; TRBD2 lines up with 7 middle nucleotides. This material consisted of PBMCs, taken from a glioma patient whose treatment included an IDH1 peptide vaccine. The clonotype comes from a man in his forties or fifties with glioma. In nucleotides, the sequence is TGCGCCAGCAGCTTGGGGGACTACTACAATGAGCAGTTCTTC. Its protein product is CASSLGDYYNEQFF.